The 30 T cell receptor beta chains below all came from one sample that was sequenced in a study of patients and donors after allogeneic stem cell transplantation. TCRdb independently ran MiXCR on the RT-PCR reads; one entry per CDR3 protein. This table has roughly 230,000 distinct CDR3 sequences, around 14% appearing once. Sequencing input: blood, either unsorted or a sorted T cell fraction (not recorded which). Receptors were obtained from a human donor who was either an allogeneic HSCT recipient or a stem cell or donor lymphocyte infusion donor (not recorded which). It is not recorded whose cells these are; they may come from a transplant donor.

The V and J genes are TRBV20-1 and TRBJ1-2; possible D gene TRBD1, 6 bases. The V gene lost 5 bases and the J gene lost 3 bases, with 16 bases spanning the gap. This CDR3 region has 14 residues. Per the germline V gene, CDR1 is DFQATT and CDR2 is SNEGSKA (reference sequence). The CDR3 DNA sequence: TGCAGTGCTCCCCCACGGACAGCGCACTATGGCTACACCTTC. Its translation is CSAPPRTAHYGYTF.

The rearrangement joins TRBV5-5 to TRBJ2-3, with D maybe TRBD2 (6 bases). Germline CDR1 is SGHKS and CDR2 is YYEKEE (reference sequence). Deletions cut 3 bases from V and 1 base from J, with 12 bases between. This CDR3 spans 15 amino acids. In DNA, the CDR3 is TGTGCCAGCAGCTGGGGGGTCCCGGGCACAGATACGCAGTATTTT. Protein: CASSWGVPGTDTQYF.

This clonotype was seen a few times. The chain carries TRBV7-8 and TRBJ1-2; 8 bases fit TRBD1. This CDR3 comprises 15 residues. The germline CDR1 and CDR2 sequences are SGHVS and FQNEAQ. Trimming at V came to 3 bases and at J to 7 bases, leaving 10 bases not matched to a gene. CDR3 protein: CASSFSPQGVGGYTF. In DNA, the CDR3 is TGTGCCAGCAGCTTCTCCCCACAGGGGGTGGGTGGCTACACCTTC.

CDR3 DNA: TGTGCCAGCAGCTTCAAAGCGAACACCGGGGAGCTGTTTTTT. Its translation is CASSFKANTGELFF. The chain links TRBV7-3 to TRBJ2-2, with D uncertain. V was pared by 3 bases and J by 0 bases, with 5 bases between. Per germline, CDR1 SGHTA and CDR2 FQGTGA. CDR3 size: 14 residues.

The chain combines TRBV7-2 with TRBJ1-3; 7 nucleotides align to TRBD1. Looked up from germline, CDR1 is SGHTA and CDR2 is FQGNSA. The CDR3 totals 17 residues. Germline trimming cut 5 bases from V and 0 bases from J; bases unmatched to any gene: 10. Here the CDR3 DNA reads TGTGCCAGCAGCATTTCAGGGGGTCCCCGCTCTGGAAACACCATATATTTT. Amino acids: CASSISGGPRSGNTIYF. The whole variable domain, remainder taken from reference TRBV7-2 and TRBJ1-3, is GAGVSQSPSNKVTEKGKDVELRCDPISGHTALYWYRQSLGQGLEFLIYFQGNSAPDKSGLPSDRFSAERTGGSVSTLTIQRTQQEDSAVYLCASSISGGPRSGNTIYFGEGSWLTVV.

This clonotype came up once. The chain combines TRBV6-1 with TRBJ1-2; no clear D gene. Germline V gene sequence: CDR1 MNHNS, CDR2 SASEGT. The CDR3 has 15 residues. Trimming removed 6 bases from V and 4 bases from J, with 18 bases in between. This CDR3 reads CASRPRRATSYGYTF. Written as DNA, the CDR3 is TGTGCCAGCAGACCTCGGAGGGCGACTAGCTATGGCTACACCTTC.

The J gene is TRBJ1-3, the V gene TRBV4-1, with a possible D match to TRBD1 (5 bases). The CDR3 spans 13 residues. V gave up 2 bases and J gave up 14 bases, with 16 bases separating them. Looked up from germline, CDR1 is MGHRA and CDR2 is YSYEKL. CDR3 sequence: CASSQTSGTFLYF. DNA for the CDR3: TGCGCCAGCAGCCAAACCTCCGGGACCTTCCTATATTTT.

V and J are TRBV9 and TRBJ2-1; D might be TRBD1 (6 bases). The V end lost 1 base, the J end lost 2 bases, and 10 bases lay between the germline ends. Per the germline V gene, CDR1 is SGDLS and CDR2 is YYNGEE. There are 15 residues in the CDR3. The CDR3 region has the DNA TGTGCCAGCAGCGTAACAGGGAGTGCCTACAATGAGCAGTTCTTC. Translated, it gives CASSVTGSAYNEQFF.

J is TRBJ1-1 and V is TRBV27; 10 bases line up with TRBD1. This CDR3 has 15 residues. Germline V lookup: CDR1 MNHEY, CDR2 SMNVEV (reference sequence). J gave up 8 bases and V 8 bases, and 14 bases lay outside the gene matches. DNA of the CDR3: TGTGCCAGCTTCCGGGACAGGGGACTTTCTGCCGAAGCTTTCTTT. This sequence encodes CASFRDRGLSAEAFF.

This clonotype was seen repeatedly, ten times or more. This rearrangement joins TRBV27 to TRBJ2-7, with 12 bases that match TRBD2. J gave up 1 base and V 3 bases, and 7 bases lay outside the gene matches. The germline gives CDR1 MNHEY, CDR2 SMNVEV (reference sequence). CDR3 length: 17 amino acids. CDR3 nucleotide sequence: TGTGCCAGCAGTTTCTCCTATGGACTAGCGGGATCCTACGAGCAGTACTTC. Translating gives CASSFSYGLAGSYEQYF.

The gene calls are TRBV18 and TRBJ1-5, with a weak D call TRBD1 (5 bases). CDR1 and CDR2 (germline): KGHSH, LQKENI. Between the trimmed V and J ends, which lost 6 bases and 4 bases, there was a span of 16 bases. CDR3 size: 15 residues. The CDR3 DNA sequence: TGTGCCAGCTCCCACGACAGCATCATTAATCAGCCCCAGCATTTT. Amino acid sequence: CASSHDSIINQPQHF.

In its sample, this clonotype was seen a few times. The V gene is TRBV19, the J gene TRBJ1-1; TRBD1 is a possible D gene (5 bases). Deletions cut 3 bases from V and 5 bases from J, with 13 bases between. CDR3 length equals 14 residues. Germline V gives CDR1 LNHDA, CDR2 SQIVND (reference sequence). The CDR3 protein is CASSIFGKGTEAFF. The CDR3 nucleotides read TGTGCCAGTAGTATTTTCGGGAAGGGGACTGAAGCTTTCTTT.

This clonotype was recorded at least ten times. The chain is built from TRBV19 and TRBJ2-1, with 9 bases aligning to TRBD2. Germline CDR1 LNHDA, CDR2 SQIVND (reference sequence). V dropped 9 bases and J dropped 0; count of bases not matched to a gene: 6. The CDR3 consists of 15 residues. Written as DNA, the CDR3 is TGTGCCAGCAGCATTAGCGGGAGCTCCTACAATGAGCAGTTCTTC. Translating gives CASSISGSSYNEQFF.

Points on this clonotype: The junction differs from germline at one of its ends, possibly a read error. DNA of the CDR3: TGTGCCATCAGTTTAGGGTCTAGCGGGTACCCCATAGTTGAGCAGTTCTTC. This encodes CAISLGSSGYPIVEQFF. V usage is TRBV12-3 or TRBV12-4 and J usage is TRBJ2-1, with 8 bases aligning to TRBD2. The CDR3 sequence is 17 residues long.

The chain joins TRBV6-1 to TRBJ1-6; 8 nucleotides align to TRBD1. In germline, CDR1 is MNHNS, CDR2 SASEGT. J was trimmed by 11 bases and V by 2 bases; bases with no gene match: 8. This CDR3 is built from 15 residues. The CDR3 spells CASSERKQGVTPLHF. The CDR3 DNA is TGTGCCAGCAGTGAAAGAAAACAGGGGGTGACACCCCTCCACTTT.

This clonotype was counted between two and nine times. The chain uses TRBV7-9 and TRBJ2-5; D perhaps matches TRBD2 (6 bases). CDR3 length: 14 amino acids. In germline, CDR1 is SEHNR, CDR2 FQNEAQ (reference sequence). V gave up 4 bases and J gave up 4 bases, with 13 bases separating them. In DNA, the CDR3 is TGTGCCAGCAGCTGGGAGCAGGGAGGAGAGACCCAGTACTTC. Amino acid sequence: CASSWEQGGETQYF.

This clonotype was seen at least ten times. The chain recombines TRBV9 with TRBJ1-2; 7 bases match TRBD1. From germline, CDR1 is SGDLS and CDR2 YYNGEE. This CDR3 spans 16 amino acids. Trimming removed 4 bases from V and 0 bases from J; junction bases left unmatched: 9. The chain's CDR3 is CASSFYDRVSNYGYTF. The CDR3 bases are TGTGCCAGCAGCTTCTATGACAGGGTGTCTAACTATGGCTACACCTTC.

This clonotype turned up a few times. The CDR3 spells CASSYSDGNEKLFF. As DNA, the CDR3 is TGTGCCAGTAGTTACTCGGACGGTAATGAAAAACTGTTTTTT. The V call is TRBV19, the J call TRBJ1-4; D remains ambiguous. Trimming removed 5 bases from V and 4 bases from J, with 11 bases in between. Germline assignment: CDR1 LNHDA and CDR2 SQIVND (reference sequence). The CDR3 runs 14 residues.

Only a few counts were recorded for this clonotype. The CDR3 here is CASSQAERWSPIYEQYF. CDR3 DNA sequence: TGTGCCAGCAGCCAAGCTGAGAGGTGGTCCCCCATCTACGAGCAGTACTTC. The rearrangement joins TRBV3-1 to TRBJ2-7; D is unresolved. V was clipped by 1 base and J by 3 bases, with 19 bases between them. This CDR3 contains 17 residues. In germline, CDR1 is LGHDT, CDR2 YNNKEL (reference sequence).

The rearrangement uses TRBV12-5 and TRBJ2-7; D may be TRBD1 (5 bases). Germline V gene lookup returns CDR1 LGHNT and CDR2 FRNRAP. V was shortened by 2 bases and J by 7 bases, with 12 bases between the two germline ends. There are 13 residues in the CDR3. CDR3 amino acids: CASGLPPGYEQYF. CDR3 DNA sequence: TGTGCTAGTGGTTTGCCGCCAGGGTATGAGCAGTACTTC.

The chain recombines TRBV7-8 with TRBJ2-3; 7 positions agree with TRBD2. V shed 1 base, J shed 5 bases, and the junction held 15 bases outside the gene matches. The CDR3 extends over 18 amino acids. Germline V gene sequence: CDR1 SGHVS, CDR2 FQNEAQ. The CDR3 DNA reads TGTGCCAGCAGCTTAGAAACCTCTCTAGCGGTTAGCGGAGATACGCAGTATTTT. Translation: CASSLETSLAVSGDTQYF. Using reference TRBV7-8 and TRBJ2-3 for the parts outside the CDR3, the full variable domain is GAGVSQSPRYKVAKRGQDVALRCDPISGHVSLFWYQQALGQGPEFLTYFQNEAQLDKSGLPSDRFFAERPEGSVSTLKIQRTQQEDSAVYLCASSLETSLAVSGDTQYFGPGTRLTVL.

The CDR3 loop reads CASHWEGGTEAFF. DNA of the CDR3: TGCGCCAGCCACTGGGAAGGGGGCACTGAAGCTTTCTTT. V is TRBV5-1 and J is TRBJ1-1; TRBD1 is a possible D gene (6 bases). The CDR3 covers 13 residues. In germline, CDR1 is SGHRS, CDR2 YFSETQ. The V and J ends lost 7 bases and 4 bases respectively, with 14 bases between them.

This clonotype was found many times. J is TRBJ2-1 and V is TRBV19; TRBD2 matches at 11 bases. From germline, CDR1 is LNHDA and CDR2 SQIVND (reference sequence). With V trimmed by 6 bases and J by 4 bases, 20 bases remained unmatched. The CDR3 runs 20 residues. The CDR3 protein is CASRGAPGLAVDSGYNEQFF. DNA of the CDR3: TGTGCCAGTAGGGGGGCCCCGGGACTAGCGGTCGACAGTGGGTACAATGAGCAGTTCTTC.

This clonotype was counted only a few times. The junction differs from germline at one of its ends, possibly a read error. V gene TRBV2 combines with J gene TRBJ2-7; TRBD2 matches 7 bases. Germline-derived CDR1 and CDR2 are SNHLY and FYNNEI. This CDR3 comprises 14 residues. CDR3 DNA: TGCTCCAGCGGGGTGGGAGGGAGCTCCTACGAGCAGTACTTC. This translates into CSSGVGGSSYEQYF.

The sample holds a few counts of this clonotype. J is TRBJ1-1 and V is TRBV6-6; D is ambiguous. CDR1 and CDR2 (germline): MNHNY, SVGAGI (reference sequence). There are 12 residues in the CDR3. Trimming shortened V by 4 bases and J by 10 bases, and 13 bases separated the two germline ends. The CDR3: CASSLKGVGAFF. CDR3 DNA sequence: TGTGCCAGCAGTTTAAAGGGAGTTGGAGCTTTCTTT.

A few counts support this clonotype. The chain combines TRBV29-1 with TRBJ2-1; D is ambiguous. V was clipped by 4 bases and J by 6 bases, with 13 bases between them. The CDR3 is made up of 13 amino acids. CDR1 is SQVTM and CDR2 is ANQGSEA in the germline V gene. CDR3 region: CSVGLGPSNEQFF. Written as DNA, the CDR3 is TGCAGCGTTGGACTGGGCCCCTCCAATGAGCAGTTCTTC.

This clonotype was seen a handful of times. The chain couples TRBV3-1 to TRBJ2-3, with D maybe TRBD2 (6 bases). CDR1 is LGHDT, CDR2 YNNKEL, per germline (reference sequence). This CDR3 comprises 13 residues. Deletions cut 4 bases from V and 5 bases from J, with 10 bases between. The CDR3 nucleotides are TGTGCCAGCAGCCGAAGACTAGAAGATACGCAGTATTTT. Translation: CASSRRLEDTQYF.

The chain couples TRBV12-3 or TRBV12-4 to TRBJ1-3; D not resolved. The CDR3 is 13 residues long. Between the trimmed V and J ends, which lost 7 bases and 4 bases, there was a span of 11 bases. The CDR3 coding sequence is TGTGCCAGCACCCCCTCCCCAGGAAACACCATATATTTT. Translating it yields CASTPSPGNTIYF.

The chain carries TRBV6-5 and TRBJ2-5; D is perhaps TRBD1 (5 bases). The V and J ends lost 0 bases and 2 bases respectively, with 10 bases between them. Per the germline V gene, CDR1 is MNHEY and CDR2 is SVGAGI. The CDR3 has 15 residues. DNA for the CDR3: TGTGCCAGCAGTTACTCACGGGCAGGGCAAGAGACCCAGTACTTC. The encoded protein is CASSYSRAGQETQYF.

This clonotype was seen a handful of times. This chain's CDR3 is CASSRGGRPGPSPQYF. The CDR3 region has the DNA TGTGCCAGCAGCCGCGGGGGGCGGCCTGGTCCATCCCCCCAGTATTTT. The rearrangement links TRBV5-8 to TRBJ2-3; TRBD2 agrees at 8 bases. Germline V gives CDR1 SGHTS, CDR2 YDEGEE. The CDR3 is 16 residues long. V shed 4 bases and J 12 bases; nucleotides not matched to a gene: 19. Combining the CDR3 with reference TRBV5-8 and TRBJ2-3 gives the whole variable domain EAGVTQSPTHLIKTRGQQATLRCSPISGHTSVYWYQQALGLGLQFLLWYDEGEERNRGNFPPRFSGRQFPNYSSELNVNALELEDSALYLCASSRGGRPGPSPQYFGPGTRLTVL.